This T cell receptor (beta chain) derives from a study of T cell responses to AZD1222 COVID-19 vaccine. With regard to this clone: Its antigen is as yet unknown.

The data were produced by immunoSEQ multiplex PCR, yet TCRdb's version contains in-frame clones alone and is incomplete. The sample lists approximately 15,000 clones, about 87% occurring once. Second-dose recipients at about 4 or about 12 weeks were treated as one pooled group. The CDR3 loop spans 16 amino acids. V was clipped by 1 base and J by 5 bases, with 16 bases between them. Germline V gene data show CDR1 as KGHSH and CDR2 as LQKENI. Study-wide results and limits: A rise in Spike-specific TCR breadth and depth followed two AZD1222 doses. Repertoire sampling happened only post peak T cell response.

J is TRBJ2-3 and V is TRBV18; D remains unclear. This TCR was recovered from an adult who received the AZD1222 COVID-19 vaccine. This material consisted of peripheral blood, taken 28 days after the second AZD1222 dose. The CDR3 region is CASSPLQRTHKDTQYF. The CDR3, as DNA: TGTGCCAGCTCACCACTCCAGCGCACCCATAAAGATACGCAGTATTTT. Combining the CDR3 with reference TRBV18 and TRBJ2-3 gives the whole variable domain NAGVMQNPRHLVRRRGQEARLRCSPMKGHSHVYWYRQLPEEGLKFMVYLQKENIIDESGMPKERFSAEFPKEGPSILRIQQVVRGDSAAYFCASSPLQRTHKDTQYFGPGTRLTVL.